This T cell receptor beta chain comes out of a study of T cell repertoires in cytomegalovirus infection. Across the whole study: CMV infection and matching HLA type were both indicated by public TCR beta signatures. General study findings and limits: Carriers of CMV plus the relevant HLA were identified by cumulative public TCR beta family frequency. Within the response measured ex vivo, HLA-C-restricted CMV-specific TCR beta clonotypes were dominant.

This clonotype was seen ten or more times. Its antigen remains unidentified. Trimming left V 6 bases short and J 2 bases short, with 12 bases between. Germline V gene sequence: CDR1 SGHVS, CDR2 FNYEAQ. This CDR3 is 14 amino acids long. TCRdb re-called the reads with MiXCR, one entry per CDR3 protein. The table shows roughly 600,000 distinct CDR3 sequences, with 24% occurring only once. The source of this sequence is a human donor in good health (CMV status not recorded). Some clones in this sample may be carry-over from other donors' samples. Source material: CD8+ T cells from PBMCs. V usage is TRBV7-6 and J usage is TRBJ2-3; D might be TRBD1 (6 bases). The DNA of the CDR3 is TGTGCCAGCAGGGGTGGGGGCCTCACAGATACGCAGTATTTT. Amino acids: CASRGGGLTDTQYF.